These 8 T cell receptor beta chains were all obtained from the same sample, sequenced in a study of identical twins. MiXCR, applied by TCRdb to the 5' RACE reads, yields one record per CDR3 protein. The sample lists around 250,000 distinct CDR3 sequences; 12% were seen once. This same sample was also taken into another study, of yellow fever vaccine responses in identical twins.

What was sequenced was memory (CD45RO+) T cells sorted from blood. These TCRs come from a woman younger than 30 in good health.

The CDR3, as DNA: TGCAGTGCGAACTGGGACAGGGGCCACGAGCAGTACTTC. Translated, it gives CSANWDRGHEQYF. The V call is TRBV20-1, the J call TRBJ2-7, with TRBD1 matching over 10 bases. This CDR3 has 13 amino acids. CDR1 is DFQATT and CDR2 is SNEGSKA in the germline V gene (reference sequence). With V trimmed by 6 bases and J by 5 bases, 7 bases remained unmatched.

This clonotype was picked up a small number of times. This chain connects TRBV12-3 or TRBV12-4 to TRBJ1-5; D may be TRBD1 (6 bases). Between the trimmed V and J ends, which lost 3 bases and 6 bases, there was a span of 15 bases. The length of the CDR3 is 15 residues. The CDR3 nucleotides are TGTGCCAGCAGTTTGGGACACCCATCAACTCAGCCCCAGCATTTT. This codes for CASSLGHPSTQPQHF.

This chain joins TRBV7-6 and TRBJ2-1; D ambiguous. The germline CDR1 and CDR2 sequences are SGHVS and FNYEAQ. The CDR3 spans 14 residues. V was shortened by 1 base and J by 7 bases, with 11 bases between the two germline ends. CDR3 in DNA: TGTGCCAGCAGCTTAGACCCCCTGGAAAATGAGCAGTTCTTC. Residues: CASSLDPLENEQFF. Full variable domain (rest looked up from reference TRBV7-6 and TRBJ2-1): GAGVSQSPRYKVTKRGQDVALRCDPISGHVSLYWYRQALGQGPEFLTYFNYEAQQDKSGLPNDRFSAERPEGSISTLTIQRTEQRDSAMYRCASSLDPLENEQFFGPGTRLTVL.

This clonotype was detected ten times or more. The chain links TRBV12-3 or TRBV12-4 to TRBJ1-5; D perhaps matches TRBD1 (6 bases). This CDR3 spans 14 amino acids. V was trimmed by 3 bases and J by 6 bases, leaving 12 bases between them. The CDR3 DNA reads as TGTGCCAGCAGTTTTACAGGGTCTAGTCAGCCCCAGCATTTT. Residues: CASSFTGSSQPQHF.

This clonotype has at least ten counts. The CDR3 sequence is CASSMWTSGRAGAKNIQYF. CDR3 bases: TGTGCCAGCAGTATGTGGACTAGCGGGAGGGCCGGGGCCAAAAACATTCAGTACTTC. The genes are TRBV28 and TRBJ2-4; 15 positions agree with TRBD2. The CDR3 spans 19 residues. Trimming cost V 5 bases and J 1 base; bases outside gene matches: 9. The germline V gene has CDR1 MDHEN and CDR2 SYDVKM.

This clonotype was seen at least ten times. This chain uses TRBV6-2 or TRBV6-3 with TRBJ1-1; D is uncertain. Trimming took 4 bases from V and 5 from J, leaving 14 bases between them. The germline CDR1 and CDR2 sequences are MNHEY and SVGEGT. The length of the CDR3 is 14 residues. The CDR3 bases are TGTGCCAGCAGTTCGACGAACTCGGATACTGAAGCTTTCTTT. Translation: CASSSTNSDTEAFF.

The chain combines TRBV5-1 with TRBJ2-5, with TRBD2 as a possible D gene (6 bases). This CDR3 comprises 15 residues. Trimming took 3 bases from V and 3 from J, leaving 15 bases between them. Germline-derived CDR1 and CDR2 are SGHRS and YFSETQ. CDR3 DNA: TGCGCCAGCAGCTCAGCCTCGGGGGTTAAAGAGACCCAGTACTTC. Residues: CASSSASGVKETQYF.

The rearrangement uses TRBV5-4 and TRBJ2-3, with D possibly being TRBD2 (5 bases). Trimming removed 4 bases from V and 2 bases from J, with 20 bases in between. CDR3 length: 17 residues. The germline gives CDR1 SGHNT, CDR2 YYREEE (reference sequence). The CDR3 loop reads CASSTAGGRPTTDTQYF. The CDR3 DNA reads as TGTGCCAGCAGCACCGCCGGAGGAAGACCTACCACAGATACGCAGTATTTT.